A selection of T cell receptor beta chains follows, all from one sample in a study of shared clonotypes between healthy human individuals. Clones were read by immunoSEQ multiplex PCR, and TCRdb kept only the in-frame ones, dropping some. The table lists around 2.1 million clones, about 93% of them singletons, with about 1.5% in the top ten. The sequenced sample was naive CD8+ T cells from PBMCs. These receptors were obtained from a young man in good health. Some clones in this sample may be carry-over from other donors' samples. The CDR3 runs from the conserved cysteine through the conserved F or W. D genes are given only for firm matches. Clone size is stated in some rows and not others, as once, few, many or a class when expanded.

CDR3 protein: CASSPRNTGELFF; CDR3 DNA: TGTGCCAGCAGCCCCAGGAACACCGGGGAGCTGTTTTTT; D gene: .; J gene: TRBJ2-2; clone size: once; V gene: TRBV27
CDR3 protein: CASSLHRGLEETQYF; CDR3 DNA: TGCGCCAGCAGCCTCCACAGGGGGTTAGAAGAGACCCAGTACTTC; D gene: TRBD1; J gene: TRBJ2-5; clone size: .; V gene: TRBV4-3
CDR3 protein: CASSFRASGRHEQFF; CDR3 DNA: TGTGCCAGCAGTTTTCGGGCTAGCGGGAGGCATGAGCAGTTCTTC; D gene: TRBD2; J gene: TRBJ2-1; clone size: .; V gene: TRBV27
CDR3 protein: CATAGGQGGYEQYF; CDR3 DNA: TGTGCCACCGCGGGAGGACAGGGGGGCTACGAGCAGTACTTC; D gene: TRBD1; J gene: TRBJ2-7; clone size: .; V gene: TRBV6-6
CDR3 protein: CASSSPHPGQEGYTQYF; CDR3 DNA: TGTGCCAGCAGCTCACCACATCCGGGACAGGAGGGATATACGCAGTATTTT; D gene: TRBD1; J gene: TRBJ2-3; clone size: .; V gene: TRBV5-8
CDR3 protein: CASSLGHASSYEQYF; CDR3 DNA: TGTGCCAGCAGCTTAGGACACGCCAGCTCCTACGAGCAGTACTTC; D gene: .; J gene: TRBJ2-7; clone size: .; V gene: TRBV11-2
CDR3 protein: CASSLRWERADTQYF; CDR3 DNA: TGTGCCAGCAGTTTGAGGTGGGAGCGGGCAGATACGCAGTATTTT; D gene: .; J gene: TRBJ2-3; clone size: once; V gene: TRBV27
CDR3 protein: CASSKERTEAFF; CDR3 DNA: TGTGCCAGCAGCAAGGAAAGAACTGAAGCTTTCTTT; D gene: .; J gene: TRBJ1-1; clone size: few; V gene: TRBV7-9
CDR3 protein: CASFPGGPRSPDTQYF; CDR3 DNA: TGTGCCAGCTTCCCCGGGGGGCCCAGGTCCCCAGATACGCAGTATTTT; D gene: .; J gene: TRBJ2-3; clone size: .; V gene: TRBV7-8
CDR3 protein: CASRTEASEQYF; CDR3 DNA: TGTGCCAGCAGGACTGAGGCCAGCGAGCAGTACTTC; D gene: .; J gene: TRBJ2-7; clone size: .; V gene: TRBV14
CDR3 protein: CASSPNRGVLSYEQYF; CDR3 DNA: TGTGCCAGCAGTCCAAATCGGGGGGTTCTCTCCTACGAGCAGTACTTC; D gene: TRBD2; J gene: TRBJ2-7; clone size: .; V gene: TRBV27
CDR3 protein: CASSPLRQSNEQFF; CDR3 DNA: TGTGCCAGCAGCCCCCTCCGACAGAGCAATGAGCAGTTCTTC; D gene: .; J gene: TRBJ2-1; clone size: .; V gene: TRBV16
CDR3 protein: CATSEGQLIYEQYF; CDR3 DNA: TGTGCCACCAGTGAGGGACAGCTGATCTACGAGCAGTACTTC; D gene: TRBD1; J gene: TRBJ2-7; clone size: .; V gene: TRBV15
CDR3 protein: CASGLVRSIMPTEAFF; CDR3 DNA: TGTGCTAGTGGTTTGGTACGGTCGATTATGCCCACTGAAGCTTTCTTT; D gene: .; J gene: TRBJ1-1; clone size: .; V gene: TRBV12-5
CDR3 protein: CASSVGGGADEQYF; CDR3 DNA: .; D gene: .; J gene: TRBJ2-7; clone size: .; V gene: TRBV21-1
CDR3 protein: CASSVRSGGNTEAFF; CDR3 DNA: TGTGCCAGCAGCGTAAGAAGTGGGGGAAACACTGAAGCTTTCTTT; D gene: .; J gene: TRBJ1-1; clone size: .; V gene: TRBV9
CDR3 protein: CASSATRDYGYTF; CDR3 DNA: TGTGCCAGCAGCGCGACCAGGGACTATGGCTACACCTTC; D gene: .; J gene: TRBJ1-2; clone size: .; V gene: TRBV9
CDR3 protein: CASSLSGGSPYEQYF; CDR3 DNA: TGTGCCAGCAGTTTATCAGGGGGCTCCCCCTACGAGCAGTACTTC; D gene: TRBD1; J gene: TRBJ2-7; clone size: .; V gene: TRBV27
CDR3 protein: CASSIGTGLAYEQYF; CDR3 DNA: TGTGCCAGTAGTATAGGTACGGGACTAGCCTACGAGCAGTACTTC; D gene: TRBD2; J gene: TRBJ2-7; clone size: .; V gene: TRBV19
CDR3 protein: CASSADNRGLGNTIYF; CDR3 DNA: TGTGCCAGCAGCGCCGACAACAGGGGGCTCGGAAACACCATATATTTT; D gene: TRBD1; J gene: TRBJ1-3; clone size: .; V gene: TRBV9
CDR3 protein: CATSGRLALYNEQFF; CDR3 DNA: TGTGCCACCAGCGGAAGACTCGCACTCTACAATGAGCAGTTCTTC; D gene: .; J gene: TRBJ2-1; clone size: .; V gene: TRBV15
CDR3 protein: CATRLAGTYNEQFF; CDR3 DNA: TGTGCCACAAGACTAGCGGGAACATACAATGAGCAGTTCTTC; D gene: TRBD2; J gene: TRBJ2-1; clone size: .; V gene: TRBV19